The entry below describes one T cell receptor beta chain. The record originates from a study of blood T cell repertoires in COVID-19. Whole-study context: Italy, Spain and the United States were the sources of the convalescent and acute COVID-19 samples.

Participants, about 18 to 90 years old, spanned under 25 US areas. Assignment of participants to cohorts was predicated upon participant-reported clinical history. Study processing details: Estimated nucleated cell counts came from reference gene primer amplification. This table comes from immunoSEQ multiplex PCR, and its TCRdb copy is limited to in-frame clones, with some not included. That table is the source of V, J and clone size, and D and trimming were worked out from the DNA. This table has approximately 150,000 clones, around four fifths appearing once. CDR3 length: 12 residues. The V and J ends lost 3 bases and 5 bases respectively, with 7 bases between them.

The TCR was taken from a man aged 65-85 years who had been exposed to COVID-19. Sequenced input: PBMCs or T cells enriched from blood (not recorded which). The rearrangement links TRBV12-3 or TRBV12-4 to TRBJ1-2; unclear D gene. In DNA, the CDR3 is TGTGCCAGCAGTTTTCTGCTATATGGCTACACCTTC. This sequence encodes CASSFLLYGYTF.